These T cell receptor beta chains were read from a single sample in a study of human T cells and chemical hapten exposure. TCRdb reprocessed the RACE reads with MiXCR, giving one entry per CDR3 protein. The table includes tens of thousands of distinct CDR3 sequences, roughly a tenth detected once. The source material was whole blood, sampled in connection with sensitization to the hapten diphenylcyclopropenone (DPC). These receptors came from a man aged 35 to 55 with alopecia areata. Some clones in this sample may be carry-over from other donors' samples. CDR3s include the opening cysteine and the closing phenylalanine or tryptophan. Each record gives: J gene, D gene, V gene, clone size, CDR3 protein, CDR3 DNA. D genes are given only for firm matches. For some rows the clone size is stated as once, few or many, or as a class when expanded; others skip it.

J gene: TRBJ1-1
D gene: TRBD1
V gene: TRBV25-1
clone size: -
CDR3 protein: CASSRSGGNTEAFF
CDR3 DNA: TGTGCCAGCAGTAGATCAGGGGGCAACACTGAAGCTTTCTTT

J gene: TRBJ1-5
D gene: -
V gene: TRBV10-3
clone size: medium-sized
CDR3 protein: CAISEHSGAEDQPQHF
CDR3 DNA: TGTGCCATCAGTGAGCACTCAGGGGCGGAAGATCAGCCCCAGCATTTT

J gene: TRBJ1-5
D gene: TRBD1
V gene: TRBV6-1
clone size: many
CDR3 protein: CASSSGTVSNQPQHF
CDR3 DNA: TGTGCCAGCAGTTCCGGGACAGTTAGCAATCAGCCCCAGCATTTT

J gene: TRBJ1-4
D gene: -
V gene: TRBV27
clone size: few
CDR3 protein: CASSRSGAPNEKLFF
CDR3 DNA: TGTGCCAGCAGTCGCTCGGGGGCCCCTAATGAAAAACTGTTTTTT

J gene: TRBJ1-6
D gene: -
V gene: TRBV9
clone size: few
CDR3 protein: CASSAPDGPGSPLHF
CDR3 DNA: TGTGCCAGCAGCGCCCCCGATGGCCCCGGGTCACCCCTCCACTTT

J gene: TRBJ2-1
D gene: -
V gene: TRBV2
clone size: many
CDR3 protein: CASSEARTRHNEQFF
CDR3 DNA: TGTGCCAGCAGTGAAGCTCGGACTCGACATAATGAGCAGTTCTTC

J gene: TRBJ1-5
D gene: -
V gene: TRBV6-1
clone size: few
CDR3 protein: CASSEAVSNQPQHF
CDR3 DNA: TGTGCCAGCAGTGAAGCGGTTAGCAATCAGCCCCAGCATTTT

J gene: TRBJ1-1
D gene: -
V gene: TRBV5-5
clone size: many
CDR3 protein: CASSRDFMNTEAFF
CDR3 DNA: TGTGCCAGCAGCCGGGACTTTATGAACACTGAAGCTTTCTTT

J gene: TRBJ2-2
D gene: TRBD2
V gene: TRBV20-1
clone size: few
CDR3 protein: CSADGGTSEINTGELFF
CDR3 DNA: TGCAGTGCGGACGGGGGGACTAGCGAGATAAACACCGGGGAGCTGTTTTTT

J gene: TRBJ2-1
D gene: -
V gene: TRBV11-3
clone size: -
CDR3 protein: CASSTRTGYNEQFF
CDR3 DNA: TGTGCCAGCAGCACCCGGACGGGATACAATGAGCAGTTCTTC

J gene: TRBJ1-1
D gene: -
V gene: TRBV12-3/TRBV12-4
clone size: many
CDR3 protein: CASSLTENTEAFF
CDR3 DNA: TGTGCCAGCAGCCTAACAGAGAACACTGAAGCTTTCTTT

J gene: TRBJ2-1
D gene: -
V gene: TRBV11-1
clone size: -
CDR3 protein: CASSYRSGLGEQFF
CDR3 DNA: TGTGCCAGCAGCTACCGTAGCGGCTTAGGTGAGCAGTTCTTC

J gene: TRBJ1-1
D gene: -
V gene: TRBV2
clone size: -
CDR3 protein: CASSKTENTEAFF
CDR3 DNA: TGTGCCAGCAGCAAAACCGAGAACACTGAAGCTTTCTTT

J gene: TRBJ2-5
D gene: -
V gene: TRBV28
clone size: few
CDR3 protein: CASNRNLQETQYF
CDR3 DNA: TGTGCCAGCAATCGGAATCTCCAAGAGACCCAGTACTTC

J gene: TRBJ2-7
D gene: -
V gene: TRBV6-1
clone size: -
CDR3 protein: CASSEEPFYEQYF
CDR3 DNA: TGTGCCAGCAGTGAAGAACCTTTCTACGAGCAGTACTTC

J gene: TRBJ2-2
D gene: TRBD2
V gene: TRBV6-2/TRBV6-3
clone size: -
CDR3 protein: CASSYGLAGTGELFF
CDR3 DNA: TGTGCCAGCAGTTACGGACTAGCTGGAACCGGGGAGCTGTTTTTT

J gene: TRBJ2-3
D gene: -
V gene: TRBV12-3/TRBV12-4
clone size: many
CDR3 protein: CAVHTRGTSTDTQYF
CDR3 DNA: TGTGCCGTCCACACCCGGGGCACTAGCACAGATACGCAGTATTTT

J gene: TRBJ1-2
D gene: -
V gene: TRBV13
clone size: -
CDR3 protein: CASSLRRMDYGYTF
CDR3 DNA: TGTGCCAGCAGCTTGCGACGGATGGACTATGGCTACACCTTC

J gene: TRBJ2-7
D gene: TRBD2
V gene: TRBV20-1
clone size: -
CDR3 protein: CSASPPGGYEQYF
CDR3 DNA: TGCAGTGCTAGTCCGCCGGGAGGGTACGAGCAGTACTTC

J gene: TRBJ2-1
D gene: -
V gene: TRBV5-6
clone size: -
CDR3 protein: CASSLSPSGRGGHNEQFF
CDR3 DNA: TGTGCCAGCAGCTTGTCCCCTTCCGGCCGCGGCGGACACAATGAGCAGTTCTTC

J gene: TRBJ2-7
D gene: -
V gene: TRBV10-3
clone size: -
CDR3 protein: CAISESGHEQYF
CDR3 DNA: TGTGCCATCAGTGAGTCAGGGCACGAGCAGTACTTC

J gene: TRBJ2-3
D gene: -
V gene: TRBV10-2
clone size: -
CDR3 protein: CASSESRGADTQYF
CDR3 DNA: TGCGCCAGCAGTGAGTCGAGGGGGGCAGATACGCAGTATTTT

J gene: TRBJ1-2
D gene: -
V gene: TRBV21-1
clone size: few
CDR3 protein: CASNTHGGHNYGYTF
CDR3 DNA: TGTGCCAGCAATACACACGGAGGCCACAACTATGGCTACACCTTC

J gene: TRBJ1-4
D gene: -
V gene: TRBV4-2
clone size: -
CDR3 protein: CASSQEQGNEKLFF
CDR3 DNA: TGTGCCAGCAGCCAAGAACAGGGTAATGAAAAACTGTTTTTT

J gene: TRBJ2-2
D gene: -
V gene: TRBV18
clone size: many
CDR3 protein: CASSPPFRDTGELFF
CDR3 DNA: TGTGCCAGCTCACCACCGTTCCGGGACACCGGGGAGCTGTTTTTT

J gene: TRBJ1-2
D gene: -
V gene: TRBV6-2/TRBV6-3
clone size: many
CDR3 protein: CASSPLGSTPYGYTF
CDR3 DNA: TGTGCCAGCAGTCCCCTCGGCTCCACGCCTTATGGCTACACCTTC

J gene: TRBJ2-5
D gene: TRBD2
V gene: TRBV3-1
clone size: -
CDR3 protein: CASSQDGTSGAQETQYF
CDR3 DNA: TGTGCCAGCAGCCAAGATGGGACTAGCGGGGCACAAGAGACCCAGTACTTC

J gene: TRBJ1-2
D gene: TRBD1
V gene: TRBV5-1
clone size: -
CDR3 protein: CASSLAGTDNYGYTF
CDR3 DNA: TGCGCCAGCAGCTTGGCCGGGACAGACAACTATGGCTACACCTTC

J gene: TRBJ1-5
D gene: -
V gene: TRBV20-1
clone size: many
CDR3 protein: CSPREVNQPQHF
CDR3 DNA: TGCAGTCCCCGGGAAGTAAATCAGCCCCAGCATTTT

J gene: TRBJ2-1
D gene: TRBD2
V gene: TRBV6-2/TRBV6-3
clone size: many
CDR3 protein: CASSLSSGSYNEQFF
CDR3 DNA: TGTGCCAGCAGCTTGTCTAGCGGGAGTTACAATGAGCAGTTCTTC

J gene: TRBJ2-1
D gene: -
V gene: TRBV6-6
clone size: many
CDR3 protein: CASRQDGSYNEQFF
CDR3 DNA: TGTGCCAGCAGGCAGGACGGCTCCTACAATGAGCAGTTCTTC

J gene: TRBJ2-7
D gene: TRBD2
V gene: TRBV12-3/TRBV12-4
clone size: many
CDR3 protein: CATSGREGSYEQYF
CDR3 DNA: TGTGCTACCTCGGGGCGGGAGGGCAGCTACGAGCAGTACTTC

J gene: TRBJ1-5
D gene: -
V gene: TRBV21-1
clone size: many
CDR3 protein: CASSPGRDQPQHF
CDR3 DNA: TGTGCCAGCAGCCCAGGGAGGGATCAGCCCCAGCATTTT

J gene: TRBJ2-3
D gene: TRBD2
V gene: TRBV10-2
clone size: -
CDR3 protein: CASRMTSDTQYF
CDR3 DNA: TGCGCCAGCAGAATGACTAGCGATACGCAGTATTTT

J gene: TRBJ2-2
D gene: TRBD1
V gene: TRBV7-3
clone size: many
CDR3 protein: CASCRDRGSGELFF
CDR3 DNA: TGTGCCAGCTGCCGGGACAGGGGGTCCGGGGAGCTGTTTTTT

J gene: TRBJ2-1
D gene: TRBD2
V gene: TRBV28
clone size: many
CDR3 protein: CASSPSGNYNEQFF
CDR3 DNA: TGTGCCAGCAGTCCTAGCGGGAATTACAATGAGCAGTTCTTC

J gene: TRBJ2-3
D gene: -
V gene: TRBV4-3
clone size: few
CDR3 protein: CASSQVVLALGGSDTQYF
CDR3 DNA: TGCGCCAGCAGCCAAGTCGTACTGGCCCTAGGGGGATCAGATACGCAGTATTTT

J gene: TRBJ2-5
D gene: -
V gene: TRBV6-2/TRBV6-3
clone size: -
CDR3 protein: CASSLGALGRETQYF
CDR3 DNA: TGTGCCAGCAGCCTAGGAGCCCTAGGACGTGAGACCCAGTACTTC

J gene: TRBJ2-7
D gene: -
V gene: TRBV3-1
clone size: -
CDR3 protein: CASSDRTYEQYF
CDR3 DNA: TGTGCCAGCAGCGACAGGACTTACGAGCAGTACTTC

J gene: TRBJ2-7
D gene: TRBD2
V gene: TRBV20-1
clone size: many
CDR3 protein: CSPSGGRVSEQYF
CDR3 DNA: TGCAGTCCATCTGGCGGGAGGGTGAGCGAGCAGTACTTC

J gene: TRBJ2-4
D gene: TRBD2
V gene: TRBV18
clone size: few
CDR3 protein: CASSPWTSGLAKNIQYF
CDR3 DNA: TGTGCCAGCTCACCGTGGACTAGCGGACTAGCCAAAAACATTCAGTACTTC

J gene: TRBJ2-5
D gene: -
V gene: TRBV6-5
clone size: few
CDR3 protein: CASSYGQGLETQYF
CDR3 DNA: TGTGCCAGCAGTTACGGGCAGGGTCTGGAGACCCAGTACTTC

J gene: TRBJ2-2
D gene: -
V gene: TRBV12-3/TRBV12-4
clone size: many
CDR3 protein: CASSLLAGRGNTGELFF
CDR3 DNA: TGTGCCAGCAGTTTATTGGCGGGCAGGGGGAACACCGGGGAGCTGTTTTTT

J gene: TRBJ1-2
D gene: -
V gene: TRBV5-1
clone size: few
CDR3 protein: CASSLAQNYGYTF
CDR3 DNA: TGCGCCAGCAGCTTGGCGCAGAACTATGGCTACACCTTC

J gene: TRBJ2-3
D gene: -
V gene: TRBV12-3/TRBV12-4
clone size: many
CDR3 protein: CASSFLGDTQYF
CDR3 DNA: TGTGCCAGCAGTTTTTTAGGAGATACGCAGTATTTT

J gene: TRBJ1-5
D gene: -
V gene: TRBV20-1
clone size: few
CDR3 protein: CSATHNTGANQPQHF
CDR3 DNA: TGCAGTGCTACCCACAACACCGGGGCAAATCAGCCCCAGCATTTT

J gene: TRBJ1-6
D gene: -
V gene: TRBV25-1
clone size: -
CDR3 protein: CASSELGTPLHF
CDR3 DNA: TGTGCCAGCAGTGAATTGGGGACACCCCTCCACTTT

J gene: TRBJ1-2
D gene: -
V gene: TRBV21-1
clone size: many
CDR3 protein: CASSKGVQARDYGYTF
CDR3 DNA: TGTGCCAGCAGCAAAGGCGTGCAGGCGAGGGACTATGGCTACACCTTC